Each of the 30 T cell receptor beta chains below was sequenced from the same sample in a study of blood T cell repertoires in COVID-19. The protocol was immunoSEQ multiplex PCR, while the TCRdb copy is restricted to in-frame clones and leaves out a portion. The sample shows under 200,000 clones, just over 85% of them seen only once. The sequencing input was peripheral blood. All receptors derive from a man aged 60-69 years with acute or convalescent COVID-19.

This chain connects TRBV7-6 to TRBJ1-4; D ambiguous. From germline, CDR1 is SGHVS and CDR2 FNYEAQ. The CDR3 is made up of 15 amino acids. V was pared by 4 bases and J by 0 bases, with 9 bases between. CDR3 in DNA: TGTGCCAGCAGCTCCCAGATAACAACTAATGAAAAACTGTTTTTT. Protein sequence: CASSSQITTNEKLFF.

This sequence joins TRBV9 and TRBJ1-3; 7 positions match TRBD1. The CDR3 has 15 amino acids. V lost 6 bases to trimming and J lost 0 bases; unmatched junction nucleotides: 6. Per germline, CDR1 SGDLS and CDR2 YYNGEE. DNA for the CDR3: TGTGCCAGCAACAGGGACAGCCACTCTGGAAACACCATATATTTT. It translates to CASNRDSHSGNTIYF.

This clone has only one observation. The chain combines TRBV2 with TRBJ1-1; weak D call: TRBD1 (6 bases). Germline lookup yields CDR1 SNHLY and CDR2 FYNNEI. The CDR3 length is 13 residues. V shed 2 bases and J shed 4 bases, with 8 bases lying between them. CDR3 DNA sequence: TGTGCCAGCAGTGAATTCAGGGGCACTGAAGCTTTCTTT. Its protein product is CASSEFRGTEAFF.

The gene calls are TRBV7-9 and TRBJ1-5; 7 nucleotides match TRBD1. CDR3 size: 15 residues. Germline CDR1 reads SEHNR; CDR2 reads FQNEAQ (reference sequence). The J segment lost 7 bases and the V segment lost 2 bases, leaving 8 bases of the junction unmatched. The CDR3 sequence: CASSLSGGFGQPQHF. The CDR3 bases are TGTGCCAGCAGCTTATCAGGGGGTTTTGGACAGCCCCAGCATTTT.

The J gene is TRBJ2-2, the V gene TRBV5-4, with 9 nucleotides matching TRBD1. The CDR3 totals 16 residues. Trimming took 3 bases from V and 0 from J; bases not matched to a gene: 3. CDR1 and CDR2 (germline): SGHNT, YYREEE (reference sequence). The CDR3 region is CASSSRTGANTGELFF. CDR3 bases: TGTGCCAGCAGCTCCCGGACAGGGGCGAACACCGGGGAGCTGTTTTTT.

The chain combines TRBV4-2 with TRBJ1-2; D unresolved. Germline V gene sequence: CDR1 LGHNA, CDR2 YNFKEQ. The CDR3 extends over 14 amino acids. V lost 2 bases, J lost 4 bases, and 11 bases lay in between. DNA of the CDR3: TGTGCCAGCAGCCAAAGAGGAGGCGGCTATGGCTACACCTTC. Protein sequence: CASSQRGGGYGYTF.

This sequence joins TRBV7-9 and TRBJ1-1; the D gene is possibly TRBD1 (6 bases). The CDR3 consists of 15 residues. Between the trimmed V and J ends, which lost 3 bases and 0 bases, there was a span of 11 bases. Germline V lookup: CDR1 SEHNR, CDR2 FQNEAQ (reference sequence). The CDR3 DNA reads TGTGCCAGCAGCTTGAGGCAGGGGATGAACACTGAAGCTTTCTTT. This encodes CASSLRQGMNTEAFF.

There are many counts of this clone. This rearrangement joins TRBV7-3 to TRBJ2-7, with D possibly being TRBD1 (6 bases). Germline CDR1 SGHTA, CDR2 FQGTGA. The germline V and J ends were trimmed by 8 bases and 6 bases, with 20 bases remaining between them. The CDR3 has 14 amino acids. The CDR3 DNA is TGTGCCAGCTCCCCAACCTTACAGGGCTCCGAGCAGTACTTC. The encoded protein is CASSPTLQGSEQYF.

V and J are TRBV29-1 and TRBJ1-1; 8 bases match TRBD1. CDR3 size: 12 residues. Per the germline V gene, CDR1 is SQVTM and CDR2 is ANQGSEA. V trimming: 3 bases; J trimming: 11 bases; junction bases outside the gene matches: 8. The CDR3 DNA sequence: TGCAGCGTTGATCGGGACAGGCGTGAGGCTTTCTTT. It translates to CSVDRDRREAFF.

On this clone: Germline is not matched at one junction end, which may reflect a read error. V is TRBV11-1 and J is TRBJ1-1, with D possibly being TRBD1 (5 bases). CDR1 and CDR2 from the germline V gene are SGHAT and FQDESV (reference sequence). This CDR3 spans 14 amino acids. The DNA for the CDR3 is TGTGCCAGCACCTTAAACGACAGGAACACTGAAGCTTTCTTT. Amino acid sequence: CASTLNDRNTEAFF.

This clone came up a few times. This chain uses TRBV5-1 with TRBJ1-6; 8 nucleotides match TRBD1. The CDR3 extends over 15 amino acids. Germline CDR1 SGHRS, CDR2 YFSETQ. J gave up 9 bases and V 0 bases, and 5 bases lay outside the gene matches. The CDR3 protein is CASSLEDRASSPLHF. The CDR3 coding sequence is TGCGCCAGCAGCTTGGAGGACAGGGCAAGTTCACCCCTCCACTTT.

This rearrangement joins TRBV3-1 (or the pseudogene TRBV3-2) to TRBJ2-5, with TRBD2 identical over 14 bases. The germline V gene has CDR1 LGHDT and CDR2 YNNKEL (reference sequence). This CDR3 is 16 amino acids long. With 4 bases clipped from V and 3 bases from J, the junction kept 4 bases outside the gene matches. In nucleotides, the CDR3 is TGTGCCAGCAGCCGGGGGACTAGCGGGAGCGAAGAGACCCAGTACTTC. Translating it yields CASSRGTSGSEETQYF.

This clone appeared a single time. The chain recombines TRBV12-3 or TRBV12-4 with TRBJ1-5; possible D gene TRBD1, 6 bases. CDR3 length: 13 amino acids. V lost 4 bases and J lost 5, with 9 bases in between. The CDR3 DNA is TGTGCCAGCAGTTCGACAGGCGATCAGCCCCAGCATTTT. The encoded protein is CASSSTGDQPQHF.

The genes are TRBV4-1 and TRBJ1-1, with no clear D. The germline gives CDR1 MGHRA, CDR2 YSYEKL. The V end was cut by 4 bases, the J end by 3 bases, with 6 bases between. The CDR3 is 12 amino acids. Here the CDR3 DNA reads TGCGCCAGCAGCCGGTCGGACACTGAAGCTTTCTTT. Translation gives CASSRSDTEAFF.

The chain has TRBV6-5 and TRBJ2-2, with 7 bases fitting TRBD1. Trimming took 7 bases from V and 3 from J; bases not matched to a gene: 8. Germline V gene sequence: CDR1 MNHEY, CDR2 SVGAGI. There are 15 residues in the CDR3. The CDR3: CASKKGQPYTGELFF. Here the CDR3 DNA reads TGTGCCAGCAAAAAGGGACAGCCTTACACCGGGGAGCTGTTTTTT.

The V and J genes are TRBV3-1 (or the pseudogene TRBV3-2) and TRBJ1-5, with TRBD1 as a possible D gene (6 bases). Germline CDR1 LGHDT, CDR2 YNNKEL (reference sequence). The CDR3 length is 14 residues. Trimming took off 1 base at V and 6 bases at J, with 10 bases between the two ends. The CDR3 DNA follows: TGTGCCAGCAGCCAAGCGCTCAGGGGTCAGCCCCAGCATTTT. This encodes CASSQALRGQPQHF.

The gene calls are TRBV29-1 and TRBJ1-1; no clear D. CDR1 and CDR2 from the germline V gene are SQVTM and ANQGSEA. Trimming left V 4 bases short and J 0 bases short, with 9 bases between. CDR3 size: 13 residues. The CDR3 DNA is TGCAGCGTTGGCCCAGTCCTGAACACTGAAGCTTTCTTT. This encodes CSVGPVLNTEAFF.

This clone came up once. The chain employs TRBV5-1 and TRBJ2-1, with 9 nucleotides matching TRBD2. After removal of 1 base from V and 3 bases from J, the junction contained 2 bases not matched to a gene. The germline V gene has CDR1 SGHRS and CDR2 YFSETQ. CDR3 length equals 15 residues. The CDR3 DNA follows: TGCGCCAGCAGCTTGATTAGCGGGAGCTACAATGAGCAGTTCTTC. This encodes CASSLISGSYNEQFF. The full variable domain, completed using reference TRBV5-1 and TRBJ2-1, is KAGVTQTPRYLIKTRGQQVTLSCSPISGHRSVSWYQQTPGQGLQFLFEYFSETQRNKGNFPGRFSGRQFSNSRSEMNVSTLELGDSALYLCASSLISGSYNEQFFGPGTRLTVL.

This clone was observed once. The chain couples TRBV14 to TRBJ1-4, with D hard to call. V was trimmed by 0 bases and J by 13 bases, leaving 9 bases between them. CDR1 and CDR2 from the germline V gene are SGHDN and FVKESK. CDR3 length: 12 residues. For the CDR3, the DNA is TGTGCCAGCAGCCAAGAGCGGGGTAGACTGTTTTTT. Translating it yields CASSQERGRLFF.

This clone was seen a single time. The CDR3 nucleotides are TGCGCCAGCAGCTTGACAGGGGGCGCGGATGGCTACACCTTC. It encodes CASSLTGGADGYTF. The chain couples TRBV5-1 to TRBJ1-2, with TRBD1 matching over 9 bases. The CDR3 is made up of 14 amino acids. After removal of 1 base from V and 6 bases from J, the junction contained 4 bases not matched to a gene. Germline assignment: CDR1 SGHRS and CDR2 YFSETQ.

The rearrangement links TRBV9 to TRBJ2-3, with D perhaps matching TRBD2 (8 bases). The length of the CDR3 is 15 residues. V was cut by 1 base and J by 8 bases, with 17 bases left in between. The germline gives CDR1 SGDLS, CDR2 YYNGEE. The chain's CDR3 is CASSVQGERGFTQYF. DNA for the CDR3: TGTGCCAGCAGCGTACAGGGGGAGCGGGGGTTTACGCAGTATTTT.

The chain carries TRBV9 and TRBJ2-7; 7 nucleotides match TRBD1. CDR1 and CDR2 from the germline V gene are SGDLS and YYNGEE. With 4 bases clipped from V and 7 bases from J, the junction kept 11 bases outside the gene matches. The CDR3 totals 14 residues. CDR3 protein: CASSLRDRVGEQYF. CDR3 nucleotides: TGTGCCAGCAGCCTCCGTGACAGGGTTGGAGAGCAGTACTTC. The full variable domain, completed using reference TRBV9 and TRBJ2-7, is DSGVTQTPKHLITATGQRVTLRCSPRSGDLSVYWYQQSLDQGLQFLIQYYNGEERAKGNILERFSAQQFPDLHSELNLSSLELGDSALYFCASSLRDRVGEQYFGPGTRLTVT.

This chain links TRBV24-1 with TRBJ2-1, with 13 bases aligning to TRBD2. CDR3 size: 16 residues. Germline-derived CDR1 and CDR2 are KGHDR and SFDVKD. Trimming at V came to 4 bases and at J to 10 bases, leaving 9 bases not matched to a gene. CDR3 nucleotide sequence: TGTGCCACCAGTGACCCCGGGACTAGCGGGGCAGGGGAGCAGTTCTTC. It encodes CATSDPGTSGAGEQFF.

This chain connects TRBV18 to TRBJ1-2; 9 bases are a match to TRBD1. CDR3 length equals 13 residues. CDR1 is KGHSH and CDR2 is LQKENI in the germline V gene. The J segment lost 8 bases and the V segment lost 5 bases, leaving 6 bases of the junction unmatched. The CDR3 protein is CASSGQGWRGYTF. CDR3 DNA: TGTGCCAGCTCAGGACAGGGGTGGCGAGGCTACACCTTC.

The V call is TRBV28, the J call TRBJ1-1; D is perhaps TRBD1 (5 bases). Germline values: CDR1 MDHEN, CDR2 SYDVKM. The V end lost 5 bases, the J end lost 0 bases, and 10 bases lay between the germline ends. The CDR3 is 14 amino acids. DNA for the CDR3: TGTGCCAGCAGTCTCCCCAGGGTGAACACTGAAGCTTTCTTT. Translated: CASSLPRVNTEAFF.

The chain uses TRBV10-3 and TRBJ1-1, with D possibly TRBD1 on 6 matching bases. Trimming cost V 5 bases and J 7 bases, with 17 bases left between them. Germline CDR1 and CDR2: ENHRY and SYGVKD. The CDR3 is 14 amino acids. In DNA, the CDR3 is TGTGCCATCAGTTCCCCCCAGGGGCCGGGTGAAGCTTTCTTT. Translated, it gives CAISSPQGPGEAFF.

The chain employs TRBV6-5 and TRBJ2-1; D is ambiguous. Trimming shortened V by 8 bases and J by 9 bases, and 17 bases separated the two germline ends. From germline, CDR1 is MNHEY and CDR2 SVGAGI. There are 13 residues in the CDR3. Here the CDR3 DNA reads TGTGCCAGCGGCACCCAAGAGGTCGCTGAGCAGTTCTTC. It codes for CASGTQEVAEQFF.

This chain links TRBV7-2 with TRBJ1-1, with D perhaps TRBD1 (5 bases). V lost 6 bases to trimming and J lost 5 bases, with 22 bases between them. CDR1 is SGHTA, CDR2 FQGNSA, per germline. The CDR3 spans 16 residues. The CDR3, as DNA: TGTGCCAGCAGACCAACAAGGGGAACAGGCGTAACTGAAGCTTTCTTT. Residues: CASRPTRGTGVTEAFF.

The chain has TRBV24-1 and TRBJ2-5; 7 bases match TRBD2. The junction had 7 bases not matched to a gene; V was cut back by 4 bases and J by 0 bases. The CDR3 length is 16 residues. Germline CDR1 and CDR2: KGHDR and SFDVKD. CDR3 residues: CATSEASGSHQETQYF. DNA of the CDR3: TGTGCCACCAGTGAAGCTAGCGGCTCTCACCAAGAGACCCAGTACTTC.

The chain couples TRBV9 to TRBJ2-1, with D maybe TRBD2 (5 bases). Germline CDR1 SGDLS, CDR2 YYNGEE. The length of the CDR3 is 16 residues. Trimming cost V 1 base and J 0 bases, with 11 bases left between them. DNA of the CDR3: TGTGCCAGCAGCGTAAGGGCGGGCAGCTCCTACAATGAGCAGTTCTTC. It is translated as CASSVRAGSSYNEQFF.